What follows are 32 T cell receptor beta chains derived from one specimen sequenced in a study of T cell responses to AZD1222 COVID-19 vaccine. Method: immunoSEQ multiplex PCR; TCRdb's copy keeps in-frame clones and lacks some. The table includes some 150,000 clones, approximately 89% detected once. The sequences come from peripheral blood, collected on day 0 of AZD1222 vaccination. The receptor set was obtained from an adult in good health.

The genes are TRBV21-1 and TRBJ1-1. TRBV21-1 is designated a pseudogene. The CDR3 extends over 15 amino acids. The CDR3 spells CASSPGGVVGTEAFF. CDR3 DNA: TGTGCCAGCAGCCCCGGGGGGGTGGTGGGCACTGAAGCTTTCTTT.

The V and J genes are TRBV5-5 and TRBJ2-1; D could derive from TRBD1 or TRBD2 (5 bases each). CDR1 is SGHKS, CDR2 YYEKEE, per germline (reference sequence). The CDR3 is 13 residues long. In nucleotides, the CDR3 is TGTACATGCGACGGGGCTCGGACCAATGAGCAGTTCTTC. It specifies CTCDGARTNEQFF.

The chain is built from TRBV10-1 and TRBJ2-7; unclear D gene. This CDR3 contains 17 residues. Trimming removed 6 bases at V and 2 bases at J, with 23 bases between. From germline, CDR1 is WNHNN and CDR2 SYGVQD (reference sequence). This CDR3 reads CASRIAGVPLSPYEQYF. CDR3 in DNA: TGCGCCAGCAGGATCGCAGGAGTCCCCTTAAGTCCCTACGAGCAGTACTTC.

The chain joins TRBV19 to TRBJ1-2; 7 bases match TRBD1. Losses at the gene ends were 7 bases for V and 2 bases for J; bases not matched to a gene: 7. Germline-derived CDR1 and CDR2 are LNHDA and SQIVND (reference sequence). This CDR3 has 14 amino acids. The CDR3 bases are TGTGCCAGTATTCGACAGGGTGGGAACTATGGCTACACCTTC. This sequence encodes CASIRQGGNYGYTF.

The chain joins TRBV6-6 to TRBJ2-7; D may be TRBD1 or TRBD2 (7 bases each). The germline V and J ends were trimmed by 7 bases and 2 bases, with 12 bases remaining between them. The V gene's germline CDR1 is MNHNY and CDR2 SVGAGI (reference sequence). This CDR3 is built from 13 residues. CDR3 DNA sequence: TGTGCCAGCACCTCAGGGGGGGCCTACGAGCAGTACTTC. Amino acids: CASTSGGAYEQYF.

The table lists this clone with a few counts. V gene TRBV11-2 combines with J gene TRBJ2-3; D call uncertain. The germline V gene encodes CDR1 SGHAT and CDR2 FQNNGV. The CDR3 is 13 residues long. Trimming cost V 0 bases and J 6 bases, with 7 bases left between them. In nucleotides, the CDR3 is TGTGCCAGCAGCTTAGAAGATAGGGATACGCAGTATTTT. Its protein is CASSLEDRDTQYF.

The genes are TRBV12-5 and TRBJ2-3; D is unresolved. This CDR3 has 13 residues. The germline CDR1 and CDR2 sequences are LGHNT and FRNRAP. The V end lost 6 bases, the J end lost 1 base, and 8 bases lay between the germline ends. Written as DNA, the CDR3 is TGTGCTAGTGGCCCTCAGGGCACAGATACGCAGTATTTT. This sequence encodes CASGPQGTDTQYF.

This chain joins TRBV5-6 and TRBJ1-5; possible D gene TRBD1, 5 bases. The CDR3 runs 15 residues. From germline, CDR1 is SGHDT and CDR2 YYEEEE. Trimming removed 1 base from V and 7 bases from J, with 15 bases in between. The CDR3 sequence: CASSLRDGGRQPQHF. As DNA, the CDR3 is TGTGCCAGCAGCTTGAGGGACGGCGGTCGCCAGCCCCAGCATTTT.

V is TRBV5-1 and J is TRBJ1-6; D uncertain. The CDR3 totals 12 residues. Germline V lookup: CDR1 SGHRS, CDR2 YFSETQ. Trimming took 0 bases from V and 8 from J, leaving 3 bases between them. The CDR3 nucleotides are TGCGCCAGCAGCTTGGCGGATTCACCCCTCCACTTT. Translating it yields CASSLADSPLHF.

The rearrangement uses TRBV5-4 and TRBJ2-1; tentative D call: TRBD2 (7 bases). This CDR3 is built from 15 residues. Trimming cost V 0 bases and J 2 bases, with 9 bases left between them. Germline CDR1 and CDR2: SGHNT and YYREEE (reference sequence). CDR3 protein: CASSLEGGTYNEQFF. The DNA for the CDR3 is TGTGCCAGCAGCTTGGAGGGGGGGACCTACAATGAGCAGTTCTTC.

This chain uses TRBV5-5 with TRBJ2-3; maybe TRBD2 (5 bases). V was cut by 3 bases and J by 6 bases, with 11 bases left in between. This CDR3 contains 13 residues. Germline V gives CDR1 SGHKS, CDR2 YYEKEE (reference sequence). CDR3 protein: CASSSLGWDTQYF. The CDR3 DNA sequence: TGTGCCAGCAGCTCACTAGGGTGGGATACGCAGTATTTT.

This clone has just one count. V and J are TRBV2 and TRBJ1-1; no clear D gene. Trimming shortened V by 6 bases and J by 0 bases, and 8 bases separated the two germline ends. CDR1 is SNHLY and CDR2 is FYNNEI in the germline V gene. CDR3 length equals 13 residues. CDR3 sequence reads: CASREAMNTEAFF. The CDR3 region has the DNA TGTGCCAGCAGGGAGGCTATGAACACTGAAGCTTTCTTT.

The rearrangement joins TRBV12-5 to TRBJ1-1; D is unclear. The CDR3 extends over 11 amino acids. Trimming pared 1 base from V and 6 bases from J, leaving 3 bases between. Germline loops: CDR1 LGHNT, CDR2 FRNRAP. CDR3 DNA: TGTGCTAGTGGTTTGGGCGCTGAAGCTTTCTTT. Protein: CASGLGAEAFF.

CDR3 protein: CASTTRGQVHQAFF. The CDR3 region has the DNA TGTGCCAGTACCACAAGAGGACAGGTTCACCAAGCTTTCTTT. This chain joins TRBV19 and TRBJ1-1, with 7 bases that match TRBD1. Trimming took 7 bases from V and 9 from J; bases not matched to a gene: 14. From germline, CDR1 is LNHDA and CDR2 SQIVND (reference sequence). This CDR3 has 14 amino acids.

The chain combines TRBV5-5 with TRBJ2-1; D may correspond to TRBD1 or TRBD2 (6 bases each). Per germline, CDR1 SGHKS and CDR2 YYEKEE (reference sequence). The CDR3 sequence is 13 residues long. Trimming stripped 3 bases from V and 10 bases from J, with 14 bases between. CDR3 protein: CASSWGAELEQFF. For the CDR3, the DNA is TGTGCCAGCAGCTGGGGGGCGGAGCTCGAGCAGTTCTTC.

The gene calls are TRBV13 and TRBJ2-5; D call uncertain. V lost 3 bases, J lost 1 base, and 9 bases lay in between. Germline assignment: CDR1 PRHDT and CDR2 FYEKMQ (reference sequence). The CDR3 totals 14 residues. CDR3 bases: TGTGCCAGCAGCTTGTATCCGGTCCAAGAGACCCAGTACTTC. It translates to CASSLYPVQETQYF. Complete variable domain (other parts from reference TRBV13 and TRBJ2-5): AAGVIQSPRHLIKEKRETATLKCYPIPRHDTVYWYQQGPGQDPQFLISFYEKMQSDKGSIPDRFSAQQFSDYHSELNMSSLELGDSALYFCASSLYPVQETQYFGPGTRLLVL.

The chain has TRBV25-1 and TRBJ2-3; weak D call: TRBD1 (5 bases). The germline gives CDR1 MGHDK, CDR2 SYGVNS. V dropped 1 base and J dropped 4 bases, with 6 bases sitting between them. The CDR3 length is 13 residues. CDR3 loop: CASSEWGADTQYF. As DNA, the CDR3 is TGTGCCAGCAGTGAATGGGGCGCAGATACGCAGTATTTT.

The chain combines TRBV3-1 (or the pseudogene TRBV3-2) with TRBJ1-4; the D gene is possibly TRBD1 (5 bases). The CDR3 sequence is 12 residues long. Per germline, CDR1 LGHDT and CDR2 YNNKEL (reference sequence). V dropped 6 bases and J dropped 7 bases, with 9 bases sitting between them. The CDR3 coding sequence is TGTGCCAGCAGGCAGGGTGGTGAAAAACTGTTTTTT. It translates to CASRQGGEKLFF.

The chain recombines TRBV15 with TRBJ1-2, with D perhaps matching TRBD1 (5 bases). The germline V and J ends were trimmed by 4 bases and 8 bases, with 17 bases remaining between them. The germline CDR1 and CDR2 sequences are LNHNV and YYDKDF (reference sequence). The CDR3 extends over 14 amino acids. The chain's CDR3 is CATSTRDLNPGYTF. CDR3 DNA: TGTGCCACCAGCACCAGGGACCTTAATCCCGGCTACACCTTC.

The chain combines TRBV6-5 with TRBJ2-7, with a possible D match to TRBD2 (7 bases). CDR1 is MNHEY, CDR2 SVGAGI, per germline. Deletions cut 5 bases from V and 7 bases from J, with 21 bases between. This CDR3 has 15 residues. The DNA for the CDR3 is TGTGCCAGCAGTCACCCCTGGGGGGGGCAAAGGGAGCAGTACTTC. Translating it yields CASSHPWGGQREQYF.

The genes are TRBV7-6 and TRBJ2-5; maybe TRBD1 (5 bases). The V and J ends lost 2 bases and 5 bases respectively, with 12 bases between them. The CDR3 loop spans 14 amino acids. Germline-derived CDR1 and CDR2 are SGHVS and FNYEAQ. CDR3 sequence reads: CASSLLQGSETQYF. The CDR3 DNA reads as TGTGCCAGCAGCTTACTTCAGGGTTCCGAGACCCAGTACTTC.

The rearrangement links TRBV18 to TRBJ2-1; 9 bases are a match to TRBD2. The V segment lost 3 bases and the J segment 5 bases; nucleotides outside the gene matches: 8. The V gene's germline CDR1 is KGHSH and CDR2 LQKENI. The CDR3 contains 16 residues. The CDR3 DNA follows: TGTGCCAGCTCACCCCTACTAGCGGGCATCGACAATGAGCAGTTCTTC. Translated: CASSPLLAGIDNEQFF.

The CDR3 DNA reads TGTGCCAGTAGTATAGAGGGGAATTCACCCCTCCACTTT. It is translated as CASSIEGNSPLHF. The chain has TRBV19 and TRBJ1-6; unclear D gene. CDR1 and CDR2 (germline): LNHDA, SQIVND (reference sequence). The CDR3 is 13 amino acids. V shed 0 bases and J shed 7 bases, with 4 bases lying between them.

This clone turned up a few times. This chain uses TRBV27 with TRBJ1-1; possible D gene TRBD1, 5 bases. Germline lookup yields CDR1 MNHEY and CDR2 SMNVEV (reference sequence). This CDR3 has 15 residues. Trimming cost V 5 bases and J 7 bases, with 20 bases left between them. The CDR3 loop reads CASSPPGAGRLEAFF. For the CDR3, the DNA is TGTGCCAGCAGTCCCCCCGGTGCAGGGCGCCTTGAAGCTTTCTTT.

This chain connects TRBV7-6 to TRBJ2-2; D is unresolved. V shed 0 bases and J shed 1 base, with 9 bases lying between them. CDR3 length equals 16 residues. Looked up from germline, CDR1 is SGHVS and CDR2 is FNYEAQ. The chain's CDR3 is CASSLAIGGNTGELFF. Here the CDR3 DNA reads TGTGCCAGCAGCTTAGCGATTGGTGGGAACACCGGGGAGCTGTTTTTT.

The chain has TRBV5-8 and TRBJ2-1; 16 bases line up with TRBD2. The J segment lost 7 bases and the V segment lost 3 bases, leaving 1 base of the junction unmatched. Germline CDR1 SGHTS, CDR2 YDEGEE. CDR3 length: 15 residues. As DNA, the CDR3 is TGTGCCAGCAGCTGGGGACTAGCGGGGGGGAATGAGCAGTTCTTC. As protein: CASSWGLAGGNEQFF.

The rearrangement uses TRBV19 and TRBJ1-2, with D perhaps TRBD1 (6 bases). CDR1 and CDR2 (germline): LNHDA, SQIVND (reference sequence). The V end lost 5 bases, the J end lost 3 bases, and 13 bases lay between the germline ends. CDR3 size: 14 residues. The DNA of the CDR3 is TGTGCCAGTAGTGTACCGGACAGAGACTATGGCTACACCTTC. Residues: CASSVPDRDYGYTF.

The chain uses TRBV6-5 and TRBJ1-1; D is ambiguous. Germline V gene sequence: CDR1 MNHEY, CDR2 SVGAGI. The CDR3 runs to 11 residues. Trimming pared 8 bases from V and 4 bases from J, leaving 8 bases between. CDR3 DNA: TGTGCCAGCTACGCGGGCACTGAAGCTTTCTTT. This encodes CASYAGTEAFF.

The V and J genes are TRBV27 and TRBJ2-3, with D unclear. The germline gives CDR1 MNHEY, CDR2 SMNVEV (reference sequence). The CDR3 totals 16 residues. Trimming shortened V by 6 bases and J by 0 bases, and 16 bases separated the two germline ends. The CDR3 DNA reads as TGTGCCAGCAGACCGAATCTAGGGCATAGCACAGATACGCAGTATTTT. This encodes CASRPNLGHSTDTQYF.

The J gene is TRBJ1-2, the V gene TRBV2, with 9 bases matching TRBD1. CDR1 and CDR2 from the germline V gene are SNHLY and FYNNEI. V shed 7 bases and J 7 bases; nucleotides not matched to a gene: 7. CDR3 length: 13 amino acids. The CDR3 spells CASTLTGGGGYTF. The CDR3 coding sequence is TGTGCCAGCACCTTAACAGGGGGCGGTGGCTACACCTTC.

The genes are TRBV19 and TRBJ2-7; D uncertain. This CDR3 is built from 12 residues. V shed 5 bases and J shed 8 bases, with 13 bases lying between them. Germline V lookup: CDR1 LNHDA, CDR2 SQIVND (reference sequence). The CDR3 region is CASSRSEDQQYF. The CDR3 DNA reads TGTGCCAGTAGTCGTTCAGAGGATCAGCAGTACTTC. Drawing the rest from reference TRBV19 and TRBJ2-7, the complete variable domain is DGGITQSPKYLFRKEGQNVTLSCEQNLNHDAMYWYRQDPGQGLRLIYYSQIVNDFQKGDIAEGYSVSREKKESFPLTVTSAQKNPTAFYLCASSRSEDQQYFGPGTRLTVT.

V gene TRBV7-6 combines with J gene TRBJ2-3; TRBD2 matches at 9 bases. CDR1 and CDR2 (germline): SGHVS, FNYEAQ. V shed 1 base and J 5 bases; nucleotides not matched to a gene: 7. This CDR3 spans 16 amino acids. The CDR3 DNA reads TGTGCCAGCAGCTTAGGATTAGCGGGAGTGGTAGATACGCAGTATTTT. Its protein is CASSLGLAGVVDTQYF.